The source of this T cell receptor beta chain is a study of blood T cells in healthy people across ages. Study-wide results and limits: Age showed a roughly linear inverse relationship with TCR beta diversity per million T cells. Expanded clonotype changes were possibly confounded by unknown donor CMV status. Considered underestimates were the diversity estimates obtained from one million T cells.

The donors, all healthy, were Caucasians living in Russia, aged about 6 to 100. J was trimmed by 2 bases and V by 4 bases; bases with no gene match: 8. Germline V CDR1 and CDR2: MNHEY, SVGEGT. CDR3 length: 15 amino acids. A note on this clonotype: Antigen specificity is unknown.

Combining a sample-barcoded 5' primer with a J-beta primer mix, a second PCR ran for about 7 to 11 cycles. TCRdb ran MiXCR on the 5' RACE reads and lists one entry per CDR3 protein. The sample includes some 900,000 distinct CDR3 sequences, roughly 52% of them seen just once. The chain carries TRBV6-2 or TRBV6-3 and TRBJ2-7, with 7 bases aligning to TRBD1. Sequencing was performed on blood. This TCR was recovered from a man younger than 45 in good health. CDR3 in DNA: TGTGCCAGCAGTTTGCTGGGACAGTCCACCTACGAGCAGTACTTC. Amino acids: CASSLLGQSTYEQYF.